The clone carrying this TCR beta chain was observed a handful of times. Its specificity is not known. The data derive from a study of response to subunit inactivated influenza vaccine. Notes on the study in general: The study's authors posited that every seasonal influenza vaccination enlists few new T cells.

From germline, CDR1 is MNHEY and CDR2 SMNVEV (reference sequence). The CDR3 consists of 17 residues. Deletions cut 5 bases from V and 0 bases from J, with 17 bases between. TCRdb reprocessed the RT-PCR reads via MiXCR and lists one record per CDR3 protein. The sample records roughly 630,000 distinct CDR3 sequences, 11% to 15% being singletons. Sequencing used PBMCs from blood, obtained 14 to 15 days before vaccination. The V gene is TRBV27, the J gene TRBJ1-5; maybe TRBD1 (6 bases). This clonotype was sampled from a man aged 50 or older who received an inactivated influenza vaccine. CDR3 loop: CASSTFLDRDSNQPQHF. The CDR3 nucleotides are TGTGCCAGCAGTACTTTCCTGGACAGAGATAGCAATCAGCCCCAGCATTTT.